These 10 T cell receptor beta chains were all obtained from the same sample, sequenced in a study of Ad26.COV2.S vaccination and SARS-CoV-2 variants. The treatment here: over 15 received Ad26.COV2.S at low or high dose, single or two shots; roughly 5 received placebo; per-sample allocation not given. Specimen acquisition occurred on day 63 following the initial vaccine or placebo injection. The table came from immunoSEQ multiplex PCR; TCRdb's copy has only in-frame clones and leaves some out. The repertoire holds more than 350,000 clones, with 75% to 95% as singletons. The sequencing used peripheral blood, collected in a trial of Ad26.COV2.S vaccine versus placebo. The receptor source for this set is a person aged 18-65 years who received the Ad26.COV2.S COVID-19 vaccine or a placebo.

The chain employs TRBV2 and TRBJ1-2; D gene unclear. The V end lost 9 bases, the J end lost 3 bases, and 11 bases lay between the germline ends. In germline, CDR1 is SNHLY, CDR2 FYNNEI. The CDR3 consists of 12 residues. CDR3: CASQEMDYGYTF. As DNA, the CDR3 is TGTGCCAGTCAGGAGATGGACTATGGCTACACCTTC.

Concerning this clone: The sample holds other DNA sequences that translate to the same CDR3. The V call is TRBV4-3, the J call TRBJ2-7; 7 bases align to TRBD2. The CDR3 contains 16 residues. Germline V gene sequence: CDR1 LGHNA, CDR2 YSLEER. Trimming at V came to 3 bases and at J to 1 base, leaving 9 bases not matched to a gene. CDR3: CASSHSLGGSSYEQYF. Written as DNA, the CDR3 is TGCGCCAGCAGCCATAGCTTAGGCGGGAGTTCCTACGAGCAGTACTTC.

The rearrangement links TRBV5-5 to TRBJ1-3; D is perhaps TRBD1 (5 bases). CDR1 and CDR2 (germline): SGHKS, YYEKEE (reference sequence). This CDR3 has 14 amino acids. The ends were cut back, 2 bases at V and 0 bases at J, with 6 bases in the middle. CDR3 sequence reads: CASSFGGSGNTIYF. In DNA, the CDR3 is TGTGCCAGCAGCTTCGGGGGCTCTGGAAACACCATATATTTT.

This chain connects TRBV25-1 to TRBJ2-6, with D unclear. The V end lost 5 bases, the J end lost 0 bases, and 5 bases lay between the germline ends. Germline V CDR1 and CDR2: MGHDK, SYGVNS. CDR3 length: 14 amino acids. The CDR3 bases are TGTGCCAGCAGTCTGAGCTCTGGGGCCAACGTCCTGACTTTC. This codes for CASSLSSGANVLTF. The full variable domain, completed using reference TRBV25-1 and TRBJ2-6, is EADIYQTPRYLVIGTGKKITLECSQTMGHDKMYWYQQDPGMELHLIHYSYGVNSTEKGDLSSESTVSRIRTEHFPLTLESARPSHTSQYLCASSLSSGANVLTFGAGSRLTVL.

The chain combines TRBV20-1 with TRBJ1-2; D is unresolved. V lost 7 bases and J 1 base, leaving 7 bases between the germline ends. From germline, CDR1 is DFQATT and CDR2 SNEGSKA (reference sequence). CDR3 length: 11 residues. The CDR3, as DNA: TGCAGTGTCTACGGTAACTATGGCTACACCTTC. It translates to CSVYGNYGYTF.

The chain recombines TRBV6-6 with TRBJ2-2; D may be TRBD2 (6 bases). This CDR3 is 16 amino acids long. Germline-derived CDR1 and CDR2 are MNHNY and SVGAGI (reference sequence). V shed 2 bases and J shed 4 bases, with 14 bases lying between them. The CDR3 DNA reads as TGTGCCAGCAGTTACCGACTAGGCCCCTCCACCGGGGAGCTGTTTTTT. It specifies CASSYRLGPSTGELFF.

This chain links TRBV20-1 with TRBJ2-3; no definite D call. This CDR3 spans 10 amino acids. The germline V gene encodes CDR1 DFQATT and CDR2 SNEGSKA (reference sequence). Trimming removed 3 bases from V and 4 bases from J, with 2 bases in between. Written as DNA, the CDR3 is TGCAGTGCTAGCCCAGATACGCAGTATTTT. This codes for CSASPDTQYF.

CDR3 region: CASSTGGVQETQYF. The CDR3 DNA is TGTGCCAGCAGCACAGGGGGCGTTCAGGAGACCCAGTACTTC. The chain employs TRBV5-6 and TRBJ2-5; TRBD1 matches at 9 bases. Germline V gives CDR1 SGHDT, CDR2 YYEEEE. CDR3 length equals 14 residues. The V segment lost 4 bases and the J segment 5 bases; nucleotides outside the gene matches: 6.

This chain connects TRBV15 to TRBJ1-3; 7 nucleotides line up with TRBD1. With V trimmed by 0 bases and J by 0 bases, 5 bases remained unmatched. The germline CDR1 and CDR2 sequences are LNHNV and YYDKDF (reference sequence). The CDR3 runs 17 residues. The CDR3 loop reads CATSREIRQGSGNTIYF. The CDR3 DNA is TGTGCCACCAGCAGAGAGATAAGACAGGGCTCTGGAAACACCATATATTTT.

This chain joins TRBV7-9 and TRBJ1-1; D unresolved. This CDR3 is 17 amino acids long. CDR1 is SEHNR, CDR2 FQNEAQ, per germline (reference sequence). Trimming left V 5 bases short and J 1 base short, with 20 bases between. CDR3 protein: CASSPPDGEAGNTEAFF. The CDR3 DNA reads as TGTGCCAGCAGCCCCCCGGATGGGGAAGCCGGGAACACTGAAGCTTTCTTT.